The clone carrying this T cell receptor (beta chain) was seen a handful of times. MiXCR, run by TCRdb on the RACE reads, gives a single entry per CDR3 protein. The top ten hold over 4% of the sample, which has 60,000 to 70,000 distinct CDR3 sequences, approximately 10% seen once. This sample was included in a study of human T cells and chemical hapten exposure. Time point: pre-sensitization, week 0. As for treatment: therapeutic diphenylcyclopropenone sensitization with weekly scalp DPC. V gave up 4 bases and J gave up 6 bases; unmatched junction bases: 5. This CDR3 region has 13 residues. The sequencing here drew on whole blood, taken in connection with sensitization to the hapten diphenylcyclopropenone (DPC). The chain carries TRBV12-3 or TRBV12-4 and TRBJ2-7, with 8 bases identical to TRBD1. This clonotype originated in a woman between 45 and 60 years old with alopecia areata. Some clones in this sample may be carry-over from other donors' samples. The CDR3 nucleotides are TGTGCCAGCAGTTCCAGGGGGCTTGGCGAGCAGTACTTC. Encoded protein: CASSSRGLGEQYF.